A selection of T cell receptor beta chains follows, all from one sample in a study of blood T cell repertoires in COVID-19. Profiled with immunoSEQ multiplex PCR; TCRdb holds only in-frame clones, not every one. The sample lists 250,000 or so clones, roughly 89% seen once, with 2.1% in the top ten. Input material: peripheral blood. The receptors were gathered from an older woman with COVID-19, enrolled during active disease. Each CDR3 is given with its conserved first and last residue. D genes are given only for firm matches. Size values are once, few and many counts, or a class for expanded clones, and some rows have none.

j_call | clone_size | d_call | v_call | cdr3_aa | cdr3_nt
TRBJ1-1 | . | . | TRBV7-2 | CASSLGLAGDTEAFF | TGTGCCAGCAGCTTAGGATTGGCAGGGGACACTGAAGCTTTCTTT
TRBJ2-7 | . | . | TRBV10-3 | CAISESVGTEQYF | TGTGCCATCAGTGAGTCGGTGGGCACAGAGCAGTACTTC
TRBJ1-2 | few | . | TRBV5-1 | CASSREGSENGYTF | TGCGCCAGCAGCCGAGAGGGCTCTGAAAATGGCTACACCTTC
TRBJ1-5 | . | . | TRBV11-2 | CASSPNRGNQPQHF | TGTGCCAGCAGCCCCAACAGGGGCAATCAGCCCCAGCATTTT
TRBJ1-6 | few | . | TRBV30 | CACKGGSSYNSPLHF | TGTGCCTGTAAAGGGGGTAGCTCCTATAATTCACCCCTCCACTTT
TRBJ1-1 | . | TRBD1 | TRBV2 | CASRETQGVAEAFF | TGTGCCAGCAGGGAGACACAGGGGGTAGCTGAAGCTTTCTTT
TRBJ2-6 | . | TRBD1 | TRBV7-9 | CASSRKTGADVLTF | TGTGCCAGCAGTCGGAAGACAGGGGCCGACGTCCTGACTTTC
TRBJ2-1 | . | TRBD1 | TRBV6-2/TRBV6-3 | CASSLDRGLSYNEQFF | TGTGCCAGCAGTTTAGACAGGGGGCTGTCCTACAATGAGCAGTTCTTC
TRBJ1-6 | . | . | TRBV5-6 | CASSLGPTFNSPLHF | TGTGCCAGCAGCTTGGGCCCTACTTTTAATTCACCCCTCCACTTT
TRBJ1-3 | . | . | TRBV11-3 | CASSLASGSGNTIYF | TGTGCCAGCAGCTTAGCTTCAGGGTCTGGAAACACCATATATTTT
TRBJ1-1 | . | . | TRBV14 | CASSQEQGFTEAFF | TGTGCCAGCAGCCAAGAACAGGGTTTCACTGAAGCTTTCTTT
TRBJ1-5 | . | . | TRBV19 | CASTPYPGQPRNQPQHF | TGTGCCAGTACCCCATACCCCGGACAGCCCCGCAATCAGCCCCAGCATTTT
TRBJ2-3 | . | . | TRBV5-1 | CASRRDTDTQYF | TGCGCCAGCAGACGGGACACAGATACGCAGTATTTT
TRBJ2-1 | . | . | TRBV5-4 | CASSQTVHEQFF | TGTGCCAGCAGCCAGACAGTACATGAGCAGTTCTTC
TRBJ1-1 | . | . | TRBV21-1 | CASSNPRQGLGKMNTEAFF | TGTGCCAGCAGCAATCCCAGACAGGGCTTAGGAAAAATGAACACTGAAGCTTTCTTT
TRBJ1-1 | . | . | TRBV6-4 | CASSAEGGTEAFF | TGTGCCAGCAGTGCAGAGGGTGGGACTGAAGCTTTCTTT
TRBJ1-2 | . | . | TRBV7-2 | CASSSGHSNYGYTF | TGTGCCAGCAGCTCCGGACATTCGAACTATGGCTACACCTTC
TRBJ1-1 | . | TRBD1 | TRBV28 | CASRTGGADTEAFF | TGTGCCAGCAGGACAGGGGGCGCGGACACTGAAGCTTTCTTT